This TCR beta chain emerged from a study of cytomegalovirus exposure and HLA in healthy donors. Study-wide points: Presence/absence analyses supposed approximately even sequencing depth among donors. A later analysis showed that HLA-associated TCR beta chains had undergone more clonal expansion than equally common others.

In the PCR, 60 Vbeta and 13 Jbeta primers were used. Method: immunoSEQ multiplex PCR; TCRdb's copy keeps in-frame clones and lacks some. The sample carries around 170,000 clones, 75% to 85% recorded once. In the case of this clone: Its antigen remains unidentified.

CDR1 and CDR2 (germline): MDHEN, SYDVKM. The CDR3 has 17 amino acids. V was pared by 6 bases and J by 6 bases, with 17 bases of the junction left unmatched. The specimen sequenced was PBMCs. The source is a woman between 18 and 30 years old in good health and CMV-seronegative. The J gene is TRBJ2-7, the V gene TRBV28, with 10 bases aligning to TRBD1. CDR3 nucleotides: TGTGCCAGCAGAAATCAGGTGGGGACAGGGGTTGATGTCGAGCAGTACTTC. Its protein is CASRNQVGTGVDVEQYF.